Sequencing of this T cell receptor (beta chain) was carried out in a study of blood T cell repertoires in COVID-19. This CDR3 has 13 amino acids. Germline loops: CDR1 LNHDA, CDR2 SQIVND (reference sequence). V dropped 3 bases and J dropped 7 bases, with 10 bases sitting between them. Produced via immunoSEQ multiplex PCR; TCRdb's table is partial and in-frame only. The sample has around 70,000 clones; roughly 85% are singletons. Material: peripheral blood. V gene TRBV19 combines with J gene TRBJ1-5, with D tentatively TRBD1 (5 bases). The receptor comes from a human donor in a cohort sampled during active COVID-19. The CDR3 nucleotides are TGTGCCAGTAGTATGGCAGGGTTGCAGCCCCAGCATTTT. It specifies CASSMAGLQPQHF.